These 25 T cell receptor beta chains were all obtained from the same sample, sequenced in a study of Graves' ophthalmopathy and Graves' hyperthyroidism. Beta-chain TCR CDR3 regions were amplified from RNA transcripts. RT-PCR with HTBI primers came first, then second-round multiplex PCR. MiXCR was run by TCRdb on the multiplex PCR reads, yielding one entry per CDR3 protein. The sample consists of 600,000 to 950,000 distinct CDR3 sequences, about 44% of them appearing once. Sequenced: peripheral blood. The origin of the receptors is an adult man with Graves' ophthalmopathy.

Worth noting for this clonotype: One end of the junction fails to match germline, which may point to a read error. The CDR3 sequence is CASSSNRDRNQPQHF. CDR3 in DNA: TGTGCCAGCAGTAGCAACAGGGATCGCAATCAGCCCCAGCATTTT. V usage is TRBV24-1 and J usage is TRBJ1-5; D is perhaps TRBD1 (6 bases). CDR1 and CDR2 (germline): KGHDR, SFDVKD. The CDR3 sequence is 15 residues long.

CDR3: CASSRQTAGGGANVLTF. The CDR3 DNA is TGCGCCAGCAGTCGACAGACGGCCGGAGGCGGGGCCAACGTCCTGACTTTC. The chain carries TRBV5-1 and TRBJ2-6; D possibly matches TRBD1 or TRBD2 (5 bases each). Per germline, CDR1 SGHRS and CDR2 YFSETQ. The CDR3 is 17 amino acids. Trimming cost V 5 bases and J 4 bases, with 19 bases left between them.

This clonotype was counted at least ten times. The chain joins TRBV7-2 to TRBJ1-1; the D is unclear. There are 15 residues in the CDR3. The germline V and J ends were trimmed by 1 base and 2 bases, with 11 bases remaining between them. CDR1 and CDR2 (germline): SGHTA, FQGNSA. Written as DNA, the CDR3 is TGTGCCAGCAGCTTAGGGGGAAGGGATAACACTGAAGCTTTCTTT. This translates into CASSLGGRDNTEAFF. Full variable domain (remainder filled in from reference TRBV7-2 and TRBJ1-1): GAGVSQSPSNKVTEKGKDVELRCDPISGHTALYWYRQSLGQGLEFLIYFQGNSAPDKSGLPSDRFSAERTGGSVSTLTIQRTQQEDSAVYLCASSLGGRDNTEAFFGQGTRLTVV.

This clonotype occurred many times. In DNA form, the CDR3 reads TGCGCCAGCAGTCTGGAAACAGTCCCACCCCTCCACTTT. Translated: CASSLETVPPLHF. The chain is built from TRBV10-2 and TRBJ1-6; D is ambiguous. Germline V gives CDR1 WSHSY, CDR2 SAAADI. The V end lost 5 bases, the J end lost 11 bases, and 13 bases lay between the germline ends. The CDR3 spans 13 residues.

As for this clonotype: A much larger clone differs from this one at a single base, so this may be a read error. The CDR3 reads CATSRRDSQGTQYF. The DNA of the CDR3 is TGTGCCACCAGCAGAAGGGACAGCCAAGGGACCCAGTACTTC. The rearrangement uses TRBV15 and TRBJ2-5, with 7 bases matching TRBD1. The CDR3 sequence is 14 residues long. The germline V gene encodes CDR1 LNHNV and CDR2 YYDKDF (reference sequence).

At least ten counts were recorded for this clonotype. The chain recombines TRBV2 with TRBJ2-7; D is ambiguous. The CDR3 has 13 residues. The germline V gene encodes CDR1 SNHLY and CDR2 FYNNEI. V was shortened by 2 bases and J by 7 bases, with 12 bases between the two germline ends. CDR3 in amino acids: CASSESAVGEQYF. Written as DNA, the CDR3 is TGTGCCAGCAGTGAATCTGCCGTGGGAGAGCAGTACTTC.

The chain carries TRBV20-1 and TRBJ1-2; a weak D match, TRBD1 (6 bases). CDR3 length: 13 amino acids. Germline CDR1 DFQATT, CDR2 SNEGSKA (reference sequence). The V and J ends lost 6 bases and 5 bases respectively, with 16 bases between them. The CDR3 DNA reads as TGCAGTGCCGTACGGGACACAACTTATGGCTACACCTTC. Protein sequence: CSAVRDTTYGYTF.

The chain is built from TRBV7-2 and TRBJ2-5, with 10 bases that match TRBD1. This CDR3 spans 17 amino acids. V trimming: 4 bases; J trimming: 4 bases; junction bases outside the gene matches: 12. The germline CDR1 and CDR2 sequences are SGHTA and FQGNSA. Here the CDR3 reads CASSSPTGGLLRETQYF. CDR3 bases: TGTGCCAGCAGCTCGCCGACAGGGGGCCTGTTGCGAGAGACCCAGTACTTC.

The chain joins TRBV2 to TRBJ1-5; D possibly corresponds to TRBD1 (5 bases). The CDR3 totals 17 residues. CDR1 is SNHLY and CDR2 is FYNNEI in the germline V gene. Trimming stripped 6 bases from V and 0 bases from J, with 18 bases between. The CDR3 loop is CASSLIGGRGSNQPQHF. CDR3 nucleotide sequence: TGTGCCAGCAGCTTGATCGGGGGAAGAGGTAGCAATCAGCCCCAGCATTTT.

The rearrangement links TRBV19 to TRBJ1-2, with 10 bases aligning to TRBD1. V lost 4 bases to trimming and J lost 6 bases; unmatched junction nucleotides: 5. The germline V gene has CDR1 LNHDA and CDR2 SQIVND (reference sequence). This CDR3 is built from 14 residues. CDR3 region: CASSTAGTGDGYTF. In nucleotides, the CDR3 is TGTGCCAGTAGTACGGCCGGGACAGGGGATGGCTACACCTTC.

This clonotype was seen a single time. This sequence joins TRBV29-1 and TRBJ2-2, with TRBD1 as a possible D gene (6 bases). The CDR3 has 10 amino acids. V was trimmed by 6 bases and J by 9 bases, leaving 8 bases between them. Looked up from germline, CDR1 is SQVTM and CDR2 is ANQGSEA. The CDR3 region has the DNA TGCAGCGTAGGGGACAGGGAGCTGTTTTTT. Translation gives CSVGDRELFF.

This chain connects TRBV6-6 to TRBJ1-3; TRBD1 matches 9 bases. CDR3 length: 15 amino acids. J gave up 4 bases and V 6 bases, and 7 bases lay outside the gene matches. CDR1 MNHNY and CDR2 SVGAGI come from the germline V gene (reference sequence). CDR3 sequence (DNA): TGTGCCAGCAGGAGGGGGACAGGGCAAGGAAACACCATATATTTT. Translating it yields CASRRGTGQGNTIYF.

The V call is TRBV20-1, the J call TRBJ1-2, with TRBD1 as a possible D gene (6 bases). CDR3 length equals 11 residues. CDR1 is DFQATT and CDR2 is SNEGSKA in the germline V gene (reference sequence). V dropped 6 bases and J dropped 8 bases, with 13 bases sitting between them. DNA of the CDR3: TGCAGTGCGAACTGGGGGGGCGGCTACACCTTC. Translation: CSANWGGGYTF.

This clonotype turned up a few times. The chain employs TRBV11-2 and TRBJ2-5; TRBD2 might be the D (7 bases). The CDR3 runs to 15 residues. The germline V gene has CDR1 SGHAT and CDR2 FQNNGV. V was cut by 5 bases and J by 5 bases, with 18 bases left in between. This chain's CDR3 is CASSPGLGGKETQYF. DNA for the CDR3: TGTGCCAGCAGCCCTGGACTAGGGGGAAAGGAGACCCAGTACTTC.

The chain couples TRBV12-3 or TRBV12-4 to TRBJ1-2; D is uncertain. This CDR3 contains 11 residues. The ends were cut back, 4 bases at V and 8 bases at J, with 8 bases in the middle. The CDR3 region has the DNA TGTGCCAGCAGTTCGGACTGGGGCTACACCTTC. It translates to CASSSDWGYTF.

This chain links TRBV10-3 with TRBJ1-2; 9 positions match TRBD1. This CDR3 has 14 residues. Losses at the gene ends were 7 bases for V and 1 base for J; bases not matched to a gene: 4. Germline V gene data show CDR1 as ENHRY and CDR2 as SYGVKD. The CDR3 is CAITDRGFNYGYTF. DNA for the CDR3: TGTGCCATCACCGACAGGGGGTTTAACTATGGCTACACCTTC.

In its sample, this clonotype was seen a few times. The V gene is TRBV4-3, the J gene TRBJ1-3; D not resolved. The CDR3 contains 13 residues. Germline values: CDR1 LGHNA, CDR2 YSLEER. V lost 3 bases and J 2 bases, leaving 5 bases between the germline ends. CDR3 residues: CASSQAPGNTIYF. CDR3 DNA: TGCGCCAGCAGCCAGGCTCCTGGAAACACCATATATTTT.

This clonotype was counted between two and nine times. The chain has TRBV6-5 and TRBJ2-5, with TRBD2 matching over 11 bases. Unmatched junction bases numbered 6, after V lost 4 bases and J lost 5 bases. CDR1 and CDR2 from the germline V gene are MNHEY and SVGAGI. The CDR3 is 15 residues long. The CDR3 spells CASSSLSGGDETQYF. The CDR3 DNA reads TGTGCCAGCAGTTCACTTAGCGGGGGGGATGAGACCCAGTACTTC.

The J gene is TRBJ2-2, the V gene TRBV25-1; 7 nucleotides match TRBD1. With V trimmed by 9 bases and J by 5 bases, 12 bases remained unmatched. Per germline, CDR1 MGHDK and CDR2 SYGVNS. The CDR3 has 15 residues. As DNA, the CDR3 is TGTGCCAGTAGACTCACAGGGGCAGGGACCGGGGAGCTGTTTTTT. Translation gives CASRLTGAGTGELFF. Drawing the rest from reference TRBV25-1 and TRBJ2-2, the complete variable domain is EADIYQTPRYLVIGTGKKITLECSQTMGHDKMYWYQQDPGMELHLIHYSYGVNSTEKGDLSSESTVSRIRTEHFPLTLESARPSHTSQYLCASRLTGAGTGELFFGEGSRLTVL.

This clonotype was seen a few times. This chain links TRBV10-1 with TRBJ1-1, with D possibly matching TRBD1 (6 bases). Per germline, CDR1 WNHNN and CDR2 SYGVQD (reference sequence). The CDR3 totals 16 residues. V lost 8 bases to trimming and J lost 5 bases, with 24 bases between them. As DNA, the CDR3 is TGCGCCAGCCCCAGACCCCTACACAGGGTTGTAACTGAAGCTTTCTTT. Encoded protein: CASPRPLHRVVTEAFF.

The V and J genes are TRBV7-9 and TRBJ2-2; TRBD2 matches at 7 bases. With V trimmed by 6 bases and J by 1 base, 11 bases remained unmatched. The CDR3 contains 17 residues. The germline V gene has CDR1 SEHNR and CDR2 FQNEAQ (reference sequence). CDR3 in DNA: TGTGCCAGCAGTGATGATCTAGCGGTTGGGAACACCGGGGAGCTGTTTTTT. It specifies CASSDDLAVGNTGELFF.

The chain uses TRBV20-1 and TRBJ1-1; D is perhaps TRBD1 (5 bases). Trimming cost V 0 bases and J 6 bases, with 14 bases left between them. Germline V gene sequence: CDR1 DFQATT, CDR2 SNEGSKA (reference sequence). CDR3 size: 14 residues. The CDR3 DNA follows: TGCAGTGCTAGAGAGACACGAGGGGATCCTGAAGCTTTCTTT. Its protein product is CSARETRGDPEAFF.

As regards this clonotype: Relative to the germline gene, one junction end is altered; a read error may explain this. This sequence joins TRBV6-1 and TRBJ1-2, with TRBD1 identical over 8 bases. Germline CDR1 MNHNS, CDR2 SASEGT. This CDR3 spans 16 amino acids. The CDR3 loop reads CASREDFPGGRHGYTF. The DNA of the CDR3 is TGTGCCAGCCGTGAAGATTTTCCAGGGGGCAGACATGGCTACACCTTC.

This clonotype appeared many times. The chain is built from TRBV2 and TRBJ1-1; no firm D call. The germline V and J ends were trimmed by 6 bases and 8 bases, with 10 bases remaining between them. This CDR3 has 11 residues. In germline, CDR1 is SNHLY, CDR2 FYNNEI. The chain's CDR3 is CASSEEREAFF. The CDR3 coding sequence is TGTGCCAGCAGCGAGGAGAGGGAAGCTTTCTTT.

The chain couples TRBV24-1 to TRBJ2-7; D possibly uses TRBD1 or TRBD2 (5 bases each). The J call is in doubt because the DNA end fits TRBJ2-1 better. The CDR3 is 11 amino acids. Germline assignment: CDR1 KGHDR and CDR2 SFDVKD. CDR3 sequence (DNA): TGTGCCACCTCCGGGGACGATGAGCAGTTCTTC. Encoded protein: CATSGDDEQFF.